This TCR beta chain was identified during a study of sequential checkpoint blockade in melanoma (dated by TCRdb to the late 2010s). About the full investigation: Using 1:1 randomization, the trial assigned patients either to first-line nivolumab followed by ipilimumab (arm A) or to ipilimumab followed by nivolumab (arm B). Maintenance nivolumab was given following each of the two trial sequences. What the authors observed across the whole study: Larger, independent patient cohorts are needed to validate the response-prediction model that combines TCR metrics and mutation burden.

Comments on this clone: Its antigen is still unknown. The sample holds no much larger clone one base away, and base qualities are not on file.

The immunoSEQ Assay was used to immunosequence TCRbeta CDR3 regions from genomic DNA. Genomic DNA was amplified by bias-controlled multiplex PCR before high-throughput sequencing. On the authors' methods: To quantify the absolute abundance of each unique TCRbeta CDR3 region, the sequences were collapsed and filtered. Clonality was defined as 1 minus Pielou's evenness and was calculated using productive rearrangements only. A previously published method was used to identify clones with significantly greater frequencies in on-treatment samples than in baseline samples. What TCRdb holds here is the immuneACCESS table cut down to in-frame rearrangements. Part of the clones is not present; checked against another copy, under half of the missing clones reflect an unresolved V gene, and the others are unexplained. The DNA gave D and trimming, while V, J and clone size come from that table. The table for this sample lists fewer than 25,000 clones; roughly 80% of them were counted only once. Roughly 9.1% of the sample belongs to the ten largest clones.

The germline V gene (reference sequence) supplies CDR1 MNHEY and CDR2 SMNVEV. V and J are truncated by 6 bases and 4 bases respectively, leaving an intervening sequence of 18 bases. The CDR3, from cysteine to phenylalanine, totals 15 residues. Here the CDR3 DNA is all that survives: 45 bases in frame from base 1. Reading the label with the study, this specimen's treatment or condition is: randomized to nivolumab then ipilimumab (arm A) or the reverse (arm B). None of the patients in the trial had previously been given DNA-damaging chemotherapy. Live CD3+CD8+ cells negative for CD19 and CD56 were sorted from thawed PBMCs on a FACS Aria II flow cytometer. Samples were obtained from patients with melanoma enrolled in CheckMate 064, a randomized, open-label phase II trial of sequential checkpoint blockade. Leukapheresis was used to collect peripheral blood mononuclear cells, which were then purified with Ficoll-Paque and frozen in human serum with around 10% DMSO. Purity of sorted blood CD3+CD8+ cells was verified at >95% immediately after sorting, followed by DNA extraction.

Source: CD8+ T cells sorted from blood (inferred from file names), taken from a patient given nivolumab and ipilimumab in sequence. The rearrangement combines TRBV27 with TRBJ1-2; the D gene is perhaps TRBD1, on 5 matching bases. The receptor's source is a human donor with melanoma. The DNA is TGTGCCAGCAGCTTGGGGGGACGATCTTCCTATGGCTACACCTTC. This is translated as CASSLGGRSSYGYTF.